This T cell receptor beta chain was found in a study of CD4 and CD8 cells across lung adenocarcinoma regions. CDR3 length: 14 residues. Germline CDR1 SGHTA, CDR2 FQGNSA. As for this clonotype: The junction departs from germline at one end; a sequencing error may be responsible.

Localized lung adenocarcinoma, a non-small cell lung cancer, affected the donors. TCRdb itself ran the PCR reads through MiXCR, one entry per CDR3 protein. The table shows roughly 20,000 distinct CDR3 sequences, with approximately 52% occurring only once. The sequence was obtained from a female donor with lung adenocarcinoma. The CD4 and CD8 labels of this study may be unreliable. The chain carries TRBV7-2 and TRBJ2-3, with 8 bases fitting TRBD1. Sequencing was done on a sample of CD8+ T cells from the center of a lung tumor. CDR3 loop: CASSSSQGEEIQYF. The CDR3 DNA is TGTGCCAGCAGCTCTTCACAGGGGGAGGAGATCCAGTACTTT. Combining the CDR3 with reference TRBV7-2 and TRBJ2-3 gives the whole variable domain GAGVSQSPSNKVTEKGKDVELRCDPISGHTALYWYRQSLGQGLEFLIYFQGNSAPDKSGLPSDRFSAERTGGSVSTLTIQRTQQEDSAVYLCASSSSQGEEIQYFGPGTRLTVL.